Following are 3 T cell receptor beta chains from one sample sequenced in a study of blood T cell repertoires in COVID-19. Produced via immunoSEQ multiplex PCR; TCRdb's table is partial and in-frame only. The top ten clones hold roughly 2.1% of a sample with 160,000 or so clones, more than 85% of them seen once. The sequenced sample consisted of peripheral blood. All receptors derive from a woman aged 55-69 years with COVID-19, enrolled during active disease.

The chain uses TRBV15 and TRBJ1-5; D is possibly TRBD1 (5 bases). In germline, CDR1 is LNHNV, CDR2 YYDKDF (reference sequence). CDR3 length: 14 amino acids. V gave up 3 bases and J gave up 5 bases, with 11 bases separating them. The CDR3 spells CATSRPPGYQPQHF. CDR3 bases: TGTGCCACCAGCAGGCCCCCAGGGTATCAGCCCCAGCATTTT.

This rearrangement joins TRBV5-5 to TRBJ1-2; D is possibly TRBD1 (5 bases). Trimming removed 0 bases from V and 4 bases from J, with 10 bases in between. The CDR3 has 14 residues. In germline, CDR1 is SGHKS, CDR2 YYEKEE (reference sequence). The CDR3 spells CASSLEPGPYGYTF. The CDR3 DNA follows: TGTGCCAGCAGCTTGGAACCAGGGCCCTATGGCTACACCTTC.

CDR3 nucleotide sequence: TGTGCCAGCAGTCCCACAGGGACCCTTAATTCACCCCTCCACTTT. It is translated as CASSPTGTLNSPLHF. This chain joins TRBV27 and TRBJ1-6, with a possible D match to TRBD1 (6 bases). The V and J ends lost 5 bases and 6 bases respectively, with 14 bases between them. The CDR3 length is 15 residues. Germline CDR1 is MNHEY and CDR2 is SMNVEV (reference sequence).